This T cell receptor beta chain was retrieved from a study of T cell repertoires in cytomegalovirus infection. Details on this clonotype: The antigen remains unidentified. Germline and junction disagree at one end, which may indicate a read error.

Notes on the study in general: HLA-C-restricted TCR beta clonotypes specific for CMV led the ex vivo response.

This CDR3 spans 15 amino acids. Each CDR3 protein gets one entry after TCRdb re-called the reads with MiXCR. The sample carries some 300,000 distinct CDR3 sequences, roughly 15% recorded once. The chain uses TRBV5-3 and TRBJ1-5; D is ambiguous. TRBV5-3 is sorted into the ORF group, with uncertain function. The TCR comes from a human donor in good health (CMV status not recorded). Some clones in this sample may be carry-over from other donors' samples. Sequences were obtained from PBMCs. For the CDR3, the DNA is TGTGCCAGCAGCTATTGGCAGTTGAGCAATCAGCCCCAGAATTTT. Translation: CASSYWQLSNQPQNF.